Listed below are T cell receptor beta chains from one sample, sequenced in a study of a mutant IDH1 vaccine in newly diagnosed glioma. These receptors have no identified antigens. The table came from immunoSEQ multiplex PCR; TCRdb's copy has only in-frame clones and leaves some out. The data contain roughly 34,000 clones, around 81% of them singletons. This specimen consisted of PBMCs, obtained from a glioma patient whose treatment included an IDH1 peptide vaccine. Receptors originate from a man aged 45-60 years with glioma. Both conserved end residues are part of each CDR3. The D gene is left open where the match is weak. Size tells how often a clone was seen (once, few, many) or the class of an expanded clone, and some rows leave it out.

j_call,v_call,d_call,clone_size,cdr3_nt,cdr3_aa
TRBJ2-7,TRBV5-5,TRBD1,NA,TGTGCCAGCAGCATCGCCGGGACAGACCCCTACGAGCAGTACTTC,CASSIAGTDPYEQYF
TRBJ2-1,TRBV6-6,TRBD1,NA,TGTGCCAGCAGGGCCGGGACAGGGGGCAATGAGCAGTTCTTC,CASRAGTGGNEQFF
TRBJ2-3,TRBV7-6,NA,NA,TGTGCCAGCAGCTTGGCCGGTGCTAGCACAGATACGCAGTATTTT,CASSLAGASTDTQYF
TRBJ1-1,TRBV19,NA,NA,TGTGCCAGTAGTACCGCCGGGACTTACACTGAAGCTTTCTTT,CASSTAGTYTEAFF
TRBJ2-1,TRBV7-9,NA,once,TGTGCCAGCAGCTTGGGGGAAGGTTCCTACAATGAGCAGTTCTTC,CASSLGEGSYNEQFF
TRBJ1-3,TRBV4-2,NA,NA,TGTGCCAGCAGCCAAGCGGTAGCCTCTGGAAACACCATATATTTT,CASSQAVASGNTIYF
TRBJ1-4,TRBV25-1,NA,NA,TGTGCCAGCAGTGACGATCCGGGACGCACCTACGCGGGGGAAAAACTGTTTTTT,CASSDDPGRTYAGEKLFF
TRBJ2-5,TRBV4-3,NA,NA,TGCGCCAGCAGCCAAGAGGGTAGCGGCGGGGGCTCCCAAGAGACCCAGTACTTC,CASSQEGSGGGSQETQYF
TRBJ2-3,TRBV4-2,TRBD2,NA,TGTGCCAGCAGCTCGGGACTAGCATCCTCAGATACGCAGTATTTT,CASSSGLASSDTQYF
TRBJ1-1,TRBV19,NA,NA,TGTGCCAGCGCTCCTAGTGATCTGAACACTGAAGCTTTCTTT,CASAPSDLNTEAFF
TRBJ1-2,TRBV15,NA,NA,TGTGCCACCAGCCCATTTGCGGAATTGGGCTACACCTTC,CATSPFAELGYTF
TRBJ2-1,TRBV9,NA,NA,TGTGCCAGCAGCGTAGTTAGCCGACCATACAATGAGCAGTTCTTC,CASSVVSRPYNEQFF
TRBJ2-5,TRBV11-2,NA,NA,TGTGCCAGCAGCTTAGACCTTGAGGAGACCCAGTACTTC,CASSLDLEETQYF
TRBJ1-1,TRBV18,NA,few,TGTGCCAGCTCACCGGGACGCTTAGAAGCTTTCTTT,CASSPGRLEAFF
TRBJ2-5,TRBV13,NA,NA,TGTGCCAGCAGCCCAGGGGTTCAAGAGACCCAGTACTTC,CASSPGVQETQYF
TRBJ2-4,TRBV19,NA,NA,TGTGCCAGTAGCCCCGATCTGACAGTAGCCAAAAACATTCAGTACTTC,CASSPDLTVAKNIQYF
TRBJ1-6,TRBV5-1,TRBD1,NA,TGCGCCAGCAGCTTGCGGACAGGGAATAATTCACCCCTCCACTTT,CASSLRTGNNSPLHF
TRBJ2-7,TRBV6-1,NA,NA,TGTGCCAGCAGTGAACGCACGGTCTTCGAGCAGTACTTC,CASSERTVFEQYF
TRBJ1-1,TRBV27,NA,NA,TGTGCCAGCAGTTTAGTATACAGTCCGAACACTGAAGCTTTCTTT,CASSLVYSPNTEAFF
TRBJ1-1,TRBV10-3,NA,NA,TGTGCCATCAGCGTCGGAGGGGCGAACACTGAAGCTTTCTTT,CAISVGGANTEAFF
TRBJ1-5,TRBV2,NA,NA,TGTGCCAGCAGTGTAGCAGCTTATAGCAATCAGCCCCAGCATTTT,CASSVAAYSNQPQHF
TRBJ2-2,TRBV2,NA,few,TGTGCCAGCAGCGGGGACACCGGGGAGCTGTTTTTT,CASSGDTGELFF
TRBJ1-1,TRBV5-6,NA,NA,TGTGCCAGCAGAAGGGGAATTGAAGCTTTCTTT,CASRRGIEAFF
TRBJ1-2,TRBV4-1,NA,NA,TGCGCCAGCAGCCAAGATACAGCTAACTATGGCTACACCTTC,CASSQDTANYGYTF
TRBJ2-1,TRBV11-2,NA,NA,TGTGCCAGCAGCTCCGGGTACAATGAGCAGTTCTTC,CASSSGYNEQFF
TRBJ2-2,TRBV18,TRBD2,NA,TGTGCCAGCTCGGCGGGACTAGTAGGAGGGTACACCGGGGAGCTGTTTTTT,CASSAGLVGGYTGELFF
TRBJ2-1,TRBV19,NA,NA,TGTGCCAGTAGTTCCAGAATGGGGCAGTTCTTC,CASSSRMGQFF
TRBJ2-7,TRBV5-1,NA,NA,TGCGCCAGCAGCCCGGAGCGATTAAAGGACGAGCAGTACTTC,CASSPERLKDEQYF
TRBJ1-2,TRBV2,NA,NA,TGTGCCAAGCAGGGGAATGGAGCTAACTATGGCTACACCTTC,CAKQGNGANYGYTF
TRBJ1-1,TRBV2,NA,NA,TGTGCCAGCAGTGCAGGGTATACTGAAGCTTTCTTT,CASSAGYTEAFF
TRBJ1-1,TRBV6-1,NA,NA,TGTGCCAGCAGTCTATTAGGGGGGGAGGCTGAAGCTTTCTTT,CASSLLGGEAEAFF
TRBJ1-5,TRBV7-8,NA,NA,TGTGCCAGCAGCTTAGGGCCCGGGGTCAATCAGCCCCAGCATTTT,CASSLGPGVNQPQHF
TRBJ2-1,TRBV30,NA,NA,TGTGCCTGGAGTTCTTCGGGGACAGAGCAGTTCTTC,CAWSSSGTEQFF
TRBJ1-1,TRBV4-2,NA,NA,TGTGCCAGCAGCGCATCTGGGAGGGGTTTAGCTTTCTTT,CASSASGRGLAFF
TRBJ1-5,TRBV5-6,TRBD1,NA,TGTGCCAGCAGCTCCGCCCGGACAGGGCTGGGCAATCAGCCCCAGCATTTT,CASSSARTGLGNQPQHF
TRBJ2-3,TRBV2,TRBD2,NA,TGTGCCAGCAGGAGAGCGGGGGGCACAGATACGCAGTATTTT,CASRRAGGTDTQYF
TRBJ2-7,TRBV7-6,NA,NA,TGTGCCAGCAGCTTAGCGGGTTCGGACTACGAGCAGTACTTC,CASSLAGSDYEQYF
TRBJ1-4,TRBV6-5,NA,NA,TGTGCCAGCAGACTAAGGCAGGTGTCGTTGGAACTGTTTTTT,CASRLRQVSLELFF
TRBJ2-7,TRBV2,TRBD1,NA,TGTGCCAGCAGTCGCAGACAGGGTGGCGAGCAGTACTTC,CASSRRQGGEQYF
TRBJ1-1,TRBV29-1,TRBD1,few,TGCAGCGCTCAGGGGGGAGAGAACACTGAAGCTTTCTTT,CSAQGGENTEAFF
TRBJ1-6,TRBV19,NA,once,TGTGCCAGTAGTGAGTTCGCTTCATCACCCCTCCACTTT,CASSEFASSPLHF
TRBJ2-2,TRBV6-4,NA,NA,TGTGCCAGCGCCCCTTCCCCGACGGGGGAGCTGTTTTTT,CASAPSPTGELFF
TRBJ2-7,TRBV5-8,NA,NA,TGTGCCAGCAGCTTCAGGGGTCTCGAGCAGTACTTC,CASSFRGLEQYF
TRBJ1-3,TRBV19,NA,NA,TGTGCCAGTAGTACAGGGCTCGGAAACACCATATATTTT,CASSTGLGNTIYF
TRBJ2-2,TRBV13,NA,NA,TGTGCCAGCAGCTTGGGGACATCGAACACCGGGGAGCTGTTTTTT,CASSLGTSNTGELFF
TRBJ1-1,TRBV5-1,NA,NA,TGCGCCAGCAGCTTGGTCAGTCGGGATCCGGCCACTGAAGCTTTCTTT,CASSLVSRDPATEAFF
TRBJ1-3,TRBV11-3,NA,once,TGTGCCAGCAGCCTCCAGAGAGGAAACACCATATATTTT,CASSLQRGNTIYF
TRBJ1-5,TRBV19,NA,NA,TGTGCCAGTAGTATCGCCTCCATGGGGGCCCAGCATTTT,CASSIASMGAQHF
TRBJ2-7,TRBV7-9,TRBD2,NA,TGTGCCAGCAGCTTAACTAGCGGGGTAACGGGGGAGCAGTACTTC,CASSLTSGVTGEQYF
TRBJ1-5,TRBV16,NA,NA,TGTGCCAGCAGGCGGGACGGGTACAATCAGCCCCAGCATTTT,CASRRDGYNQPQHF
TRBJ2-7,TRBV9,NA,NA,TGTGCCAGCAGCCCTTATGGGCAGGATTCGTACGAGCAGTACTTC,CASSPYGQDSYEQYF
TRBJ2-2,TRBV6-1,NA,NA,TGTGCCAGCTTATTAGCTCCTTTCACCGGGGAGCTGTTTTTT,CASLLAPFTGELFF
TRBJ1-1,TRBV6-5,NA,NA,TGTGCCAGCAGTCCTTTCCTGTCGAACACTGAAGCTTTCTTT,CASSPFLSNTEAFF
TRBJ1-1,TRBV27,NA,NA,TGTGCCAGCAGTTTATTCGGCGGAGGAGACACTGAAGCTTTCTTT,CASSLFGGGDTEAFF
TRBJ1-4,TRBV5-1,TRBD1,once,TGCGCCAGCAGCCCGGGACAGGGCCGGGAAAAACTGTTTTTT,CASSPGQGREKLFF
TRBJ1-2,TRBV2,NA,NA,TGTGCCAGCACCCTCCCCAACGCGGATGGCTACACCTTC,CASTLPNADGYTF